The rows below give T cell receptor beta chains drawn from one sample of a study of T cells during gluten challenge in celiac disease. TCRdb itself ran the single-cell sequencing reads through MiXCR, one entry per CDR3 protein. In the table there are around 390 distinct CDR3 sequences, over 40% of which are singletons. Material: gluten-specific CD4+ T cells sorted from blood using tetramers, obtained at baseline or on day 6, 14 or 28 of gluten challenge (not recorded which). Receptors were obtained from a female donor with celiac disease. CDR3s include the opening cysteine and the closing phenylalanine or tryptophan. A D gene is named only where the DNA matches it firmly. The size entry is marked missing in some rows and otherwise reads once, few, many or a size class.

TRBV7-6,.,TRBJ2-7,TRBD2,CASSLMSTSGSKQYF,TGTGCCAGCAGCTTGATGTCGACTAGCGGGAGTAAGCAGTACTTC
TRBV7-3,few,TRBJ2-3,TRBD2,CASSLTGLVRADTQYF,TGTGCCAGCAGCTTAACGGGACTAGTGAGGGCAGATACGCAGTATTTT
TRBV9,few,TRBJ1-5,TRBD1,CASSSKSRQGARQPQHF,TGTGCCAGCAGCTCAAAAAGCCGACAGGGGGCTAGGCAGCCCCAGCATTTT
TRBV11-2,few,TRBJ2-3,.,CASSPQGGITTDTQYF,TGTGCCAGCAGCCCGCAGGGAGGTATAACGACAGATACGCAGTATTTT
TRBV5-6,.,TRBJ2-2,TRBD1,CASSSLTGAIANTGELFF,TGTGCCAGCAGCTCTCTGACAGGGGCGATTGCGAACACCGGGGAGCTGTTTTTT
TRBV29-1,once,TRBJ1-5,TRBD1,CSVGQGFEGPQHF,TGCAGCGTGGGACAGGGTTTCGAGGGGCCCCAGCATTTT
TRBV19,.,TRBJ1-3,.,CADTGSGNTIYF,TGTGCCGACACAGGCTCTGGAAACACCATATATTTT
TRBV15,.,TRBJ2-5,.,CATSSGRVGAGETQYF,TGTGCCACCAGCAGTGGGCGGGTGGGGGCTGGGGAGACCCAGTACTTC
TRBV4-2,.,TRBJ2-6,.,CASSQDLAGTGANVLTF,TGTGCCAGCAGCCAAGACTTAGCAGGGACTGGGGCCAACGTCCTGACTTTC
TRBV12-3/TRBV12-4,.,TRBJ1-2,.,CASTSRVGYGYTF,TGTGCCAGCACCTCTCGGGTTGGCTATGGCTACACCTTC
TRBV24-1,.,TRBJ1-5,.,CATSDLVGDQPQHF,TGTGCCACCAGTGATTTGGTGGGCGATCAGCCCCAGCATTTT
TRBV11-3,large,TRBJ2-3,.,CASSLGDGTDTQYF,TGTGCCAGCAGCTTAGGCGACGGCACAGATACGCAGTATTTT
TRBV24-1,few,TRBJ2-2,.,CATSDSRGANTGELFF,TGTGCCACCAGTGATTCCCGGGGCGCGAACACCGGGGAGCTGTTTTTT
TRBV6-5,.,TRBJ2-7,.,CASSYRRVSSYEQYF,TGTGCCAGCAGTTATCGGAGAGTGTCCTCCTACGAGCAGTACTTC
TRBV25-1,.,TRBJ1-1,.,CASRWGGIRNTEAFF,TGTGCCAGCAGGTGGGGCGGGATAAGAAACACTGAAGCTTTCTTT
TRBV5-1,large,TRBJ2-2,.,CASSLVAVMWDTGELFF,TGCGCCAGCAGCTTGGTGGCAGTCATGTGGGACACCGGGGAGCTGTTTTTT
TRBV7-2,few,TRBJ2-5,TRBD2,CASSLRAGGQETQYF,TGTGCCAGCAGCTTAAGGGCGGGGGGACAAGAGACCCAGTACTTC
TRBV29-1,few,TRBJ2-3,TRBD2,CSAYGLAGTDTQYF,TGCAGCGCCTACGGACTAGCGGGAACAGATACGCAGTATTTT
TRBV4-3,hyperexpanded,TRBJ2-1,TRBD2,CASSRLLGGGMDEQFF,TGCGCCAGCAGCCGCTTGCTGGGGGGGGGGATGGATGAGCAGTTCTTC
TRBV6-1,.,TRBJ2-5,.,CASSAFGQPGQETQYF,TGTGCCAGCAGTGCCTTCGGGCAGCCGGGACAAGAGACCCAGTACTTC
TRBV7-2,.,TRBJ2-2,.,CASSSDSTGELFF,TGTGCCAGCAGCTCGGACTCTACCGGGGAGCTGTTTTTT
TRBV20-1,.,TRBJ1-6,.,CSARGAGDSPLHF,TGCAGTGCTAGAGGTGCCGGGGACTCACCCCTCCACTTT
TRBV6-2/TRBV6-3,.,TRBJ2-7,TRBD2,CASSPTAGGEQYF,TGTGCCAGCAGCCCTACGGCGGGGGGCGAGCAGTACTTC
TRBV5-1,.,TRBJ2-3,.,CASHPGGGAGDTQYF,TGCGCCAGCCACCCCGGCGGTGGGGCCGGGGATACGCAGTATTTT
TRBV25-1,few,TRBJ1-1,.,CASGWGGIRNTEAFF,TGTGCCAGCGGGTGGGGCGGGATAAGAAACACTGAAGCTTTCTTT
TRBV7-2,large,TRBJ1-4,.,CASSPRPGISEKLFF,TGTGCCAGCAGCCCTAGACCTGGAATCAGTGAAAAACTGTTTTTT
TRBV4-2,.,TRBJ2-5,TRBD2,CASSQGVAGGQETQYF,TGTGCCAGCAGCCAAGGGGTAGCGGGAGGCCAAGAGACCCAGTACTTC
TRBV30,few,TRBJ2-2,TRBD1,CAWSQTGWDTGELFF,TGTGCCTGGAGTCAGACAGGGTGGGACACCGGGGAGCTGTTTTTT
TRBV29-1,.,TRBJ2-3,TRBD1,CSVALLVTGDGTDTQYF,TGCAGCGTTGCACTATTAGTTACAGGGGATGGCACAGATACGCAGTATTTT
TRBV28,few,TRBJ2-7,.,CASSARQYHEQYF,TGTGCCAGCAGTGCGAGACAGTACCACGAGCAGTACTTC
TRBV27,.,TRBJ1-1,TRBD1,CASSTGTGGPGTEAFF,TGTGCCAGCTCAACCGGGACAGGGGGCCCTGGCACTGAAGCTTTCTTT
TRBV4-2,.,TRBJ1-1,TRBD1,CASSQLGQGETEAFF,TGTGCCAGCAGCCAATTGGGACAGGGTGAGACTGAAGCTTTCTTT
TRBV5-6,.,TRBJ2-3,.,CASSLFLRSTDTQYF,TGTGCCAGCAGCTTGTTTCTGCGGAGCACAGATACGCAGTATTTT
TRBV2,.,TRBJ2-3,TRBD2,CASSPWTSGADTQYF,TGTGCCAGCAGTCCCTGGACTAGCGGGGCGGATACGCAGTATTTT
TRBV5-1,.,TRBJ1-6,TRBD1,CASSLDRGGQGGSPLHF,TGCGCCAGCAGCTTGGACCGGGGTGGACAGGGGGGTTCACCCCTCCACTTT
TRBV4-1,.,TRBJ2-3,.,CASSQERIGGLDTQYF,TGCGCCAGCAGCCAAGAAAGGATTGGGGGGCTAGATACGCAGTATTTT
TRBV20-1,few,TRBJ2-1,TRBD2,CSARKGAGGYYNEQFF,TGCAGTGCTAGAAAAGGAGCGGGAGGTTACTACAATGAGCAGTTCTTC
TRBV27,.,TRBJ2-1,TRBD2,CATLRLAGGGEQFF,TGTGCCACCCTTAGGCTAGCGGGAGGAGGGGAGCAGTTCTTC
TRBV5-1,.,TRBJ2-3,.,CASKMNTDTQYF,TGCGCCAGCAAGATGAACACAGATACGCAGTATTTT
TRBV29-1,.,TRBJ2-4,TRBD1,CSVGGGNIQYF,TGCAGCGTAGGGGGCGGTAACATTCAGTACTTC
TRBV5-1,.,TRBJ2-6,.,CASSLGSGPTSGANVLTF,TGCGCCAGCAGCTTGGGGTCAGGGCCTACCTCTGGGGCCAACGTCCTGACTTTC
TRBV6-2/TRBV6-3,.,TRBJ1-2,.,CASTGLQARGGYPF,TGTGCCAGCACAGGTTTACAGGCCAGGGGCGGCTACCCCTTC